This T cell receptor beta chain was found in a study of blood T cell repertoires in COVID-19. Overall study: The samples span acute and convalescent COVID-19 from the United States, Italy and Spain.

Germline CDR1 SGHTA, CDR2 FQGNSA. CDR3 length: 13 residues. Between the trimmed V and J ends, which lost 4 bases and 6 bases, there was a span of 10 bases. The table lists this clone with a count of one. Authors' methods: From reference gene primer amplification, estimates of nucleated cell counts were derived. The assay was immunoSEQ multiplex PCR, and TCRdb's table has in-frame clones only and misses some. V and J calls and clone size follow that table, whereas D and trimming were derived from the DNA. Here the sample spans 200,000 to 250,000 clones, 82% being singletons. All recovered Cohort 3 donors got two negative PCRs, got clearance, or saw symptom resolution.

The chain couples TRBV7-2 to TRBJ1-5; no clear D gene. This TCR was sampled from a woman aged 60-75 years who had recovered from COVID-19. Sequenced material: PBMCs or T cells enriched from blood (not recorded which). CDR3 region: CASSWGGGQPQHF. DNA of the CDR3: TGTGCCAGCAGCTGGGGAGGAGGTCAGCCCCAGCATTTT.